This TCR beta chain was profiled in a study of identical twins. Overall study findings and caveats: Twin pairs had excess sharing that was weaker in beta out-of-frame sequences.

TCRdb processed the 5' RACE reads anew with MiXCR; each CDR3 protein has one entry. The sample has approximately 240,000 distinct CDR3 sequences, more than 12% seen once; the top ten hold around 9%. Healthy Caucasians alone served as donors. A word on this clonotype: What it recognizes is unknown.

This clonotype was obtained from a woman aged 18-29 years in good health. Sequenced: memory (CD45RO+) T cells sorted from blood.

The CDR3 reads CSARDPSPLTGYNEQFF. The CDR3 nucleotides read TGCAGTGCTAGAGATCCCTCCCCCCTGACGGGATACAATGAGCAGTTCTTC. The chain couples TRBV20-1 to TRBJ2-1, with TRBD2 as a possible D gene (5 bases). Germline assignment: CDR1 DFQATT and CDR2 SNEGSKA (reference sequence). V lost 0 bases, J lost 4 bases, and 19 bases lay in between. The CDR3 has 17 residues.